Listed below are T cell receptor beta chains from one sample, sequenced in a study of shared clonotypes between healthy human individuals. TCRdb's copy holds only in-frame clones and misses some; the assay was immunoSEQ multiplex PCR. The table shows about half a million clones, with approximately 81% occurring only once. The material sequenced was PBMCs. All receptors come from a woman in her thirties or forties in good health. Some clones in this sample may be carry-over from other donors' samples. Each CDR3 is given without its conserved first and last residue. Each record gives: V gene, CDR3 protein.

TRBV21-1	ASSHAQGYFTEAF
TRBV19	ASSIPGRRAAGANVLT
TRBV7-9	ASSSPFEANVLT
TRBV5-6	ASSLYGDRGSNSNQPQH
TRBV6-4	ASSAVEADTQY
TRBV7-2	ASSHGTSYQETQY
TRBV7-3	ASSPSGPNTEAF
TRBV29-1	SAGGGWGMNTEAF
TRBV6-1	ASKEEAEAF
TRBV28	ASSSAGAGGTGELF
TRBV4-2	ASSQPGQGFIETQY
TRBV28	ASSPRDTLEGLF
TRBV7-9	ASSFRTSGIRNTQY
TRBV11-1	ASSLGGTGTYEQY
TRBV5-3	ASSLGQRQRREAF
TRBV7-2	ASSLRTAEETQY
TRBV30	AWSLATEAF
TRBV4-2	ASSQDPAARDSNQPQH
TRBV10-2	ASRFSGGQETQY
TRBV28	ASSRWSGRSDTQY
TRBV5-5	ASSVAWRAF
TRBV4-3	ASSQDFATGLNYGYT
TRBV10-3	AIAGTANYGYT
TRBV19	ASSVNPGQGLNQPQH
TRBV27	ASRGSAYEQY
TRBV7-2	ASSPRRGGSGDTQY
TRBV11-2	ASSLVGGDEQF
TRBV20-1	SAWDSRGQF
TRBV11-1	ASSLVGSRSSTDTQY
TRBV4-3	ASSQVTYGIQY
TRBV27	ASRGDRVGAF
TRBV2	ASSEWLAGITGELF
TRBV6-1	ASSEGVRGLTSRTETQY
TRBV28	ASSFSSGGDFWNTGELF
TRBV5-6	ASSATENTEAF
TRBV2	ASRGQENTEAF
TRBV5-6	ASSFAGQDPKLAKNIQY
TRBV6-1	ASSVDRYGYT
TRBV20-1	SAQSGNTIY
TRBV6-5	AARPGALSYNEQF
TRBV27	ASSLMSQNTGELF
TRBV11-2	ASSLHRAGDSNEQF
TRBV6-6	ATQGRYTEAF
TRBV4-1	ASSQDQAGTF
TRBV15	ATSRDQGASEKLF